A single sample is the source of the 19 T cell receptor beta chains below, sequenced in a study of T cell repertoires in ileal Crohn's disease. The method was immunoSEQ multiplex PCR; TCRdb's version includes in-frame clones alone and lacks a portion of them. Altogether 15,000 or so clones are present, roughly 84% being singletons, with the ten largest covering 6.5%. The sample comprised ileal tissue. These receptors were obtained from an adult with Crohn's disease.

The genes are TRBV18 and TRBJ2-7, with 9 bases aligning to TRBD1. V lost 4 bases to trimming and J lost 3 bases; unmatched junction nucleotides: 10. Germline CDR1 KGHSH, CDR2 LQKENI. CDR3 length: 16 amino acids. The CDR3 region is CASSLSHRGLRYEQYF. CDR3 DNA sequence: TGTGCCAGCTCACTCAGCCACAGGGGGCTTCGCTACGAGCAGTACTTC.

This sequence joins TRBV5-1 and TRBJ2-7, with TRBD2 identical over 14 bases. The trim removed 4 bases at V and 4 bases at J, leaving 7 bases unmatched. This CDR3 has 16 residues. Germline V gene sequence: CDR1 SGHRS, CDR2 YFSETQ. The DNA for the CDR3 is TGCGCCAGCAGCCCGGGACTAGCGGGAGTAGTATACGAGCAGTACTTC. Translating it yields CASSPGLAGVVYEQYF.

The chain couples TRBV28 to TRBJ2-7, with 7 positions matching TRBD1. CDR1 and CDR2 from the germline V gene are MDHEN and SYDVKM. With V trimmed by 8 bases and J by 2 bases, 9 bases remained unmatched. The CDR3 sequence is 14 residues long. This CDR3 is CASGTNRGTYEQYF. The CDR3, as DNA: TGTGCCAGCGGGACCAACAGGGGCACCTACGAGCAGTACTTC.

V and J are TRBV28 and TRBJ2-5; a possible D gene is TRBD1 (5 bases). V was trimmed by 5 bases and J by 1 base, leaving 11 bases between them. The CDR3 runs 14 residues. Germline V CDR1 and CDR2: MDHEN, SYDVKM. CDR3 in amino acids: CASSLTGTQETQYF. In nucleotides, the CDR3 is TGTGCCAGCAGTCTTACAGGTACCCAAGAGACCCAGTACTTC.

This chain uses TRBV7-2 with TRBJ1-6; D is undetermined. Per the germline V gene, CDR1 is SGHTA and CDR2 is FQGNSA. The CDR3 has 15 residues. V gave up 5 bases and J gave up 0 bases, with 8 bases separating them. DNA for the CDR3: TGTGCCAGCAGCCCTAGTAGCTCCTATAATTCACCCCTCCACTTT. Residues: CASSPSSSYNSPLHF.

The V call is TRBV2, the J call TRBJ1-3; TRBD1 is a possible D gene (6 bases). CDR3 length: 16 residues. Germline loops: CDR1 SNHLY, CDR2 FYNNEI. Trimming stripped 5 bases from V and 0 bases from J, with 14 bases between. The CDR3 nucleotides read TGTGCCAGCAGTAAGTCGGACAGCCTCTCTGGAAACACCATATATTTT. This encodes CASSKSDSLSGNTIYF.

The chain employs TRBV29-1 and TRBJ1-6, with D perhaps matching TRBD1 (6 bases). This CDR3 has 13 amino acids. V dropped 6 bases and J dropped 9 bases, with 15 bases sitting between them. Germline CDR1 SQVTM, CDR2 ANQGSEA. The CDR3 coding sequence is TGCAGCGTGAGTGTCCAGGGGATTTCACCCCTCCACTTT. Encoded protein: CSVSVQGISPLHF.

The chain carries TRBV5-6 and TRBJ1-1; a weak D match, TRBD1 (6 bases). The CDR3 runs to 17 residues. Trimming pared 0 bases from V and 0 bases from J, leaving 15 bases between. Per germline, CDR1 SGHDT and CDR2 YYEEEE. CDR3 bases: TGTGCCAGCAGCTTGGGAGGACAGCTATTAATGAACACTGAAGCTTTCTTT. Protein product: CASSLGGQLLMNTEAFF.

The genes are TRBV4-2 and TRBJ1-2; 8 bases agree with TRBD1. The CDR3 extends over 12 amino acids. CDR1 LGHNA and CDR2 YNFKEQ come from the germline V gene. V lost 6 bases and J lost 10; bases outside the gene matches: 7. The CDR3 here is CASRGDRSPYTF. The CDR3 nucleotides are TGTGCCAGCAGGGGGGACAGGTCGCCCTACACCTTC.

The chain joins TRBV11-1 to TRBJ2-1; 8 bases are a match to TRBD2. Germline V gene sequence: CDR1 SGHAT, CDR2 FQDESV (reference sequence). Trimming at V came to 4 bases and at J to 1 base, leaving 15 bases not matched to a gene. CDR3 length: 19 amino acids. The DNA for the CDR3 is TGTGCCAGCAGCTATCCCCTCCCGAACCGGGGGGGGTCCTACAATGAGCAGTTCTTC. Its protein is CASSYPLPNRGGSYNEQFF.

The chain recombines TRBV11-2 with TRBJ2-4, with D possibly matching TRBD2 (5 bases). The CDR3 has 13 residues. CDR1 is SGHAT, CDR2 FQNNGV, per germline. V lost 1 base and J lost 9, with 10 bases in between. The CDR3 DNA reads as TGTGCCAGCAGCTTAGTACTCCGGGGCATTCAGTACTTC. This sequence encodes CASSLVLRGIQYF.

Only one count was recorded for this clone. The chain couples TRBV11-1 to TRBJ2-1, with 11 positions matching TRBD1. V was clipped by 7 bases and J by 3 bases; unmatched bases: 5. The length of the CDR3 is 15 residues. Germline V gene data show CDR1 as SGHAT and CDR2 as FQDESV (reference sequence). This CDR3 is CASNLGTGGYNEQFF. DNA for the CDR3: TGTGCCAGCAATCTCGGGACAGGGGGCTACAATGAGCAGTTCTTC.

This sequence joins TRBV19 and TRBJ2-7; D gene ambiguous. The CDR3 loop spans 13 amino acids. V was trimmed by 0 bases and J by 4 bases, leaving 7 bases between them. Germline V gene lookup returns CDR1 LNHDA and CDR2 SQIVND (reference sequence). CDR3 in DNA: TGTGCCAGTAGTATAGAAAGCGAATACGAGCAGTACTTC. Translating it yields CASSIESEYEQYF.

J is TRBJ2-5 and V is TRBV30; TRBD2 might be the D (6 bases). The CDR3 is made up of 11 amino acids. Germline CDR1 and CDR2: GTSNPN and SVGIG (reference sequence). The V end was cut by 1 base, the J end by 12 bases, with 12 bases between. CDR3 loop: CAWSAGWGEYF. The DNA for the CDR3 is TGTGCCTGGAGTGCAGGCTGGGGGGAGTACTTC.

This rearrangement joins TRBV6-1 to TRBJ1-2, with 7 bases lining up with TRBD1. There are 13 residues in the CDR3. The germline V gene encodes CDR1 MNHNS and CDR2 SASEGT. Trimming removed 3 bases from V and 5 bases from J; junction bases left unmatched: 3. CDR3 sequence (DNA): TGTGCCAGCAGTGAGACAGGGCCTTATGGCTACACCTTC. Translation gives CASSETGPYGYTF.

This CDR3 is CAWRLAGGVEQFF. CDR3 DNA sequence: TGTGCCTGGAGACTAGCGGGGGGGGTTGAGCAGTTCTTC. The V call is TRBV30, the J call TRBJ2-1, with 13 bases lining up with TRBD2. The V segment lost 3 bases and the J segment 9 bases; nucleotides outside the gene matches: 2. The CDR3 is 13 amino acids. Germline CDR1 and CDR2: GTSNPN and SVGIG (reference sequence).

The chain has TRBV6-5 and TRBJ1-2; the match to TRBD1 covers 9 bases. Germline trimming cut 6 bases from V and 8 bases from J; bases unmatched to any gene: 7. CDR1 MNHEY and CDR2 SVGAGI come from the germline V gene. This CDR3 has 13 residues. Here the CDR3 reads CASRGRDREGYTF. DNA for the CDR3: TGTGCCAGCAGGGGCCGGGACAGGGAAGGCTACACCTTC.

The rearrangement links TRBV4-1 to TRBJ2-1, with unresolved D. V was shortened by 4 bases and J by 8 bases, with 18 bases between the two germline ends. The length of the CDR3 is 15 residues. The germline CDR1 and CDR2 sequences are MGHRA and YSYEKL. Here the CDR3 reads CASSPPGLIRHEQFF. The CDR3, as DNA: TGCGCCAGCAGCCCACCGGGTCTAATACGTCATGAGCAGTTCTTC.

The rearrangement joins TRBV15 to TRBJ1-5; 7 nucleotides line up with TRBD1. The ends lost 8 bases at V and 4 bases at J; junction bases unmatched: 5. CDR1 LNHNV and CDR2 YYDKDF come from the germline V gene (reference sequence). The CDR3 is made up of 13 amino acids. CDR3 amino acids: CATARTGNQPQHF. DNA of the CDR3: TGTGCCACCGCCCGGACAGGTAATCAGCCCCAGCATTTT.